The present TCR beta chain was sequenced within a study of CXCR3-negative and CXCR3-positive naive CD8 T cells. As for the study in general: There were 120 million to 150 million TRB reads altogether, and each library had about 1.5 +/- 0.3 million of them. Regarding the study as a whole: The study inferred TCR strength from TRB CDR3 properties and found comparable surface CD5 between naive subsets. CXCR3-positive naive cells carried more hydrophobic TRB CDR3s than CXCR3-negative ones.

Sorts that each held roughly 300,000 cells were run in triplicate for every CD8+ T cell subset. CD45RO-CCR7+CD27+CD95- characterized naive CD8+ T cells. The CDR3 extends over 16 amino acids. CDR1 and CDR2 from the germline V gene are MDHEN and SYDVKM. Turning to this clonotype: What it binds is unknown.

Carrying UMI labels, the TRB cDNA libraries were prepared through 5' RACE. Each CDR3 protein gets one entry in TCRdb, which reprocessed the 5' RACE reads and gives no DNA. This table lists tens of thousands of distinct CDR3 sequences. Sequenced input: naive CXCR3+ CD8+ T cells from blood. Subset defined: CD45RO-CCR7+CD27+CD95- naive CD8+ T cells expressing CXCR3 (TNR3+). The receptor comes from a human donor in good health. Some clones in this sample may be carry-over from other donors' samples. V and J are TRBV28 and TRBJ1-6; the TRBD1 assignment by TCRdb is unverifiable without DNA. The chain's CDR3 is CASSSPHRGTGSPLHF.